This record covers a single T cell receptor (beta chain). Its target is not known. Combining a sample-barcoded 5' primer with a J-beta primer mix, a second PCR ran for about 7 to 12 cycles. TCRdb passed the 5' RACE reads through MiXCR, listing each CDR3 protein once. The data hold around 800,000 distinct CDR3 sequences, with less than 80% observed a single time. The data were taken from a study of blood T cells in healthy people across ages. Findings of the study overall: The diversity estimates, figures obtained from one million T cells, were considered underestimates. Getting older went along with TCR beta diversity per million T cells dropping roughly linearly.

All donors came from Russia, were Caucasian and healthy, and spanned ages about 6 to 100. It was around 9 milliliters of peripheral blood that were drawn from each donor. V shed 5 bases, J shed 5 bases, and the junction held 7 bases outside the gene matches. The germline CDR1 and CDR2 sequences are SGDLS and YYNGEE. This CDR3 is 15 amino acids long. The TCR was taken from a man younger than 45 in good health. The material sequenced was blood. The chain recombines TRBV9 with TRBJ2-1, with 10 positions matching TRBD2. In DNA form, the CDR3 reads TGTGCCAGCAGAGGCGGACTAGCGGATGACAATGAGCAGTTCTTC. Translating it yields CASRGGLADDNEQFF.